These 10 T cell receptor beta chains were sequenced from one sample in a study of T cells in Graves' hyperthyroidism and ophthalmopathy. Amplified TCR beta CDR3 regions derived from RNA transcripts. Using the HTBI primer set, a first-round RT-PCR was run on the TCR CDR3. TCRdb recomputed calls from the multiplex PCR reads with MiXCR, one row per CDR3 protein. This repertoire shows approximately 300,000 distinct CDR3 sequences, 17% found once; its top ten account for roughly 53%. The sequencing input was blood. The receptors stem from a woman aged 55-69 years with Graves' ophthalmopathy.

This clonotype was counted between two and nine times. The V gene is TRBV7-9, the J gene TRBJ2-1; D may be TRBD2 (5 bases). Germline loops: CDR1 SEHNR, CDR2 FQNEAQ (reference sequence). Trimming took off 4 bases at V and 8 bases at J, with 18 bases between the two ends. There are 15 residues in the CDR3. DNA for the CDR3: TGTGCCAGCAGCTCTGAACCGGGGAGACAAGATGAGCAGTTCTTC. It yields the protein CASSSEPGRQDEQFF.

In its sample, this clonotype was seen a few times. The chain couples TRBV6-1 to TRBJ1-1; 8 bases are shared with TRBD1. J gave up 4 bases and V 6 bases, and 13 bases lay outside the gene matches. CDR3 length equals 16 residues. Germline CDR1 is MNHNS and CDR2 is SASEGT. The CDR3 bases are TGTGCCAGCAGCGCGCTTTGGACAGGGCTGGGCACTGAAGCTTTCTTT. Translating it yields CASSALWTGLGTEAFF.

This clonotype was counted many times. V and J are TRBV28 and TRBJ2-2; 8 nucleotides align to TRBD1. Germline CDR1 and CDR2: MDHEN and SYDVKM. This CDR3 comprises 14 residues. J lost 6 bases, V lost 8 bases, and 8 bases had no gene match. The CDR3 sequence: CASASTGEAGELFF. CDR3 coding DNA: TGTGCCAGCGCATCGACAGGGGAGGCCGGGGAGCTGTTTTTT.

This clonotype was seen repeatedly, ten times or more. The chain joins TRBV7-6 to TRBJ1-2; tentative D call: TRBD1 (6 bases). The CDR3 is 15 amino acids. Germline assignment: CDR1 SGHVS and CDR2 FNYEAQ. The V end was cut by 5 bases, the J end by 7 bases, with 20 bases between. CDR3 nucleotides: TGTGCCAGCAGCCCTCGCCCCAACAGGGCTGGTGGCTACACCTTC. It encodes CASSPRPNRAGGYTF.

There are many counts of this clonotype. The chain uses TRBV27 and TRBJ2-7; 7 nucleotides line up with TRBD2. The CDR3 covers 14 residues. The ends lost 2 bases at V and 9 bases at J; junction bases unmatched: 10. Germline CDR1 is MNHEY and CDR2 is SMNVEV (reference sequence). CDR3 in amino acids: CASSLRRELVAQYF. CDR3 nucleotides: TGTGCCAGCAGTTTACGGCGGGAGCTTGTTGCGCAGTACTTC.

The V call is TRBV24-1, the J call TRBJ2-5; D is undetermined. The CDR3 is 15 amino acids. The germline V and J ends were trimmed by 4 bases and 5 bases, with 16 bases remaining between them. Germline CDR1 is KGHDR and CDR2 is SFDVKD. DNA of the CDR3: TGTGCCACCAGTGACTCCGCAGCCCCGGATGAGACCCAGTACTTC. As protein: CATSDSAAPDETQYF.

In its sample, this clonotype was seen many times. At one of its ends the junction is not consistent with the germline gene, which may arise from a read error. The CDR3 loop is CASSSTPGRSSRANTGELFF. CDR3 DNA: TGTGCTAGCAGCTCAACCCCGGGACGGAGTAGTCGCGCGAACACCGGGGAGCTGTTTTTT. The chain couples TRBV7-7 to TRBJ2-2, with D possibly called TRBD1 or TRBD2 (5 bases each). CDR3 length: 20 amino acids. Germline V CDR1 and CDR2: SSHAT, FNYEAQ (reference sequence).

The CDR3: CASSQYQGQPQHF. CDR3 DNA: TGTGCCAGCAGCCAATATCAGGGGCAGCCCCAGCATTTT. J is TRBJ1-5 and V is TRBV14; perhaps TRBD1 as D (6 bases). Germline V gives CDR1 SGHDN, CDR2 FVKESK. V dropped 2 bases and J dropped 7 bases, with 9 bases sitting between them. The CDR3 length is 13 residues.

Remarks on this clonotype: Being one base from a much bigger clone, this may be a read error. In DNA, the CDR3 is TGTGCCAGCAGCCCACAAAGGACAGGGGGCGGGGAGCAGTACTTC. Protein product: CASSPQRTGGGEQYF. The chain recombines TRBV7-2 with TRBJ2-7, with TRBD1 matching over 11 bases. Germline V gives CDR1 SGHTA, CDR2 FQGNSA. The V and J ends lost 5 bases and 7 bases, in that order; junction bases with no gene match: 10. CDR3 length: 15 residues.

The table lists this clonotype with many counts. The chain joins TRBV28 to TRBJ1-2; TRBD1 matches at 10 bases. Germline-derived CDR1 and CDR2 are MDHEN and SYDVKM. The J segment lost 8 bases and the V segment lost 6 bases, leaving 6 bases of the junction unmatched. The CDR3 sequence is 13 residues long. The CDR3 region has the DNA TGTGCCAGCAGATCCGGGACAGGGGACGGCTACACCTTC. As protein: CASRSGTGDGYTF.